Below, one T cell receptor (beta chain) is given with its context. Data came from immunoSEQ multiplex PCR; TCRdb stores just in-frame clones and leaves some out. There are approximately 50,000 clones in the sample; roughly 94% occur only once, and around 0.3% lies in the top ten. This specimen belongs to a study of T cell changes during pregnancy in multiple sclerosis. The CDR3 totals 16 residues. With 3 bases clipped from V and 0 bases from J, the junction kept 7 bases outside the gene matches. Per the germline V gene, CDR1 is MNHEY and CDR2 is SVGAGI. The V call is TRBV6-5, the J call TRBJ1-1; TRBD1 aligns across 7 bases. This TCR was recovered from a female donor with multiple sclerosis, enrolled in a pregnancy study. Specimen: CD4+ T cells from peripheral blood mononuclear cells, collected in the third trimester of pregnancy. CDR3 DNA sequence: TGTGCCAGCAGTTATGCCAAGGGGGCGGTGAACACTGAAGCTTTCTTT. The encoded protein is CASSYAKGAVNTEAFF.